This T cell receptor (beta chain) came from a study of blood T cell repertoires in COVID-19. In the study overall: Samples came from the United States, Italy and Spain, spanning acute and convalescent COVID-19. From T cells, B-cell-depleted T cells, or PBMCs came the material, which was cDNA or gDNA.

Per the original methods: Reference gene primer amplification in the assay estimated nucleated cell counts. Produced via immunoSEQ multiplex PCR; TCRdb's table is partial and in-frame only. Clone size and the V and J calls come from that table; the DNA yielded D and trimming. The sample consists of about 45,000 clones, just under 70% of them appearing once. This CDR3 spans 16 amino acids. After removal of 7 bases from V and 1 base from J, the junction contained 6 bases not matched to a gene. The germline V gene has CDR1 SGHRS and CDR2 YFSETQ. The material sequenced was peripheral blood. The rearrangement uses TRBV5-1 and TRBJ2-1; 12 nucleotides match TRBD2. This sequence originates from a man older than 75 with acute or convalescent COVID-19. Here the CDR3 reads CASASSGRGSYNEQFF. The CDR3 bases are TGCGCCAGCGCCTCTAGCGGGAGGGGGTCCTACAATGAGCAGTTCTTC.